What follows is one T cell receptor beta chain and its context. No antigen is known for it. This record comes from a study of CD4 T cells in relation to SARS-CoV-2 and coronaviruses. Overall study results and limits: In approximately 71% of donors, memory CD4+ clonotypes crossrecognized SARS-CoV-2 and at least one common cold coronavirus spike.

Measured with immunoSEQ multiplex PCR; TCRdb has only the in-frame clones, and not every one. The sample shows some 14,000 clones, around 80% of them seen only once. CD4+ T cells from unexposed donors were obtained before the COVID-19 pandemic (2011-2018). The cells were cultured for under twelve days before CD4+ T cells were isolated. Cells permitting, SARS-CoV-2 S/N and four cold-coronavirus spikes were tested on unexposed-donor CD4+ T cells. Cultures held some 1.8 million PBMCs per well with roughly 10 IU/ml IL-2. This CDR3 has 16 residues. Germline lookup yields CDR1 SEHNR and CDR2 FQNEAQ (reference sequence). After removal of 4 bases from V and 9 bases from J, the junction contained 15 bases not matched to a gene.

The sample comprised CD4+ T cells from PBMCs, cultured in vitro. The chain uses TRBV7-9 and TRBJ2-1; 7 bases are a match to TRBD2. This TCR came from a human donor in good health. The CDR3, as DNA: TGTGCCAGCAGCTCCGGAGGAGGCGGGAGCTGGGGTGAGCAGTTCTTC. The encoded protein is CASSSGGGGSWGEQFF.